This T cell receptor beta chain was sequenced for a study of T cell changes during pregnancy in multiple sclerosis. TCRdb's copy holds only in-frame clones and misses some; the assay was immunoSEQ multiplex PCR. The table shows around 58,000 clones, with around 90% occurring only once. This clone was observed a single time. This CDR3 contains 15 residues. Germline trimming cut 6 bases from V and 4 bases from J; bases unmatched to any gene: 9. CDR1 and CDR2 from the germline V gene are SGHTA and FQGNSA. The chain uses TRBV7-2 and TRBJ1-3; 7 positions match TRBD1. This specimen was peripheral blood, taken before pregnancy. This receptor was identified in a female donor with multiple sclerosis, enrolled in a pregnancy study. CDR3 protein: CASRSTGELGNTIYF. CDR3 nucleotide sequence: TGTGCCAGCAGATCTACAGGGGAACTAGGAAACACCATATATTTT.